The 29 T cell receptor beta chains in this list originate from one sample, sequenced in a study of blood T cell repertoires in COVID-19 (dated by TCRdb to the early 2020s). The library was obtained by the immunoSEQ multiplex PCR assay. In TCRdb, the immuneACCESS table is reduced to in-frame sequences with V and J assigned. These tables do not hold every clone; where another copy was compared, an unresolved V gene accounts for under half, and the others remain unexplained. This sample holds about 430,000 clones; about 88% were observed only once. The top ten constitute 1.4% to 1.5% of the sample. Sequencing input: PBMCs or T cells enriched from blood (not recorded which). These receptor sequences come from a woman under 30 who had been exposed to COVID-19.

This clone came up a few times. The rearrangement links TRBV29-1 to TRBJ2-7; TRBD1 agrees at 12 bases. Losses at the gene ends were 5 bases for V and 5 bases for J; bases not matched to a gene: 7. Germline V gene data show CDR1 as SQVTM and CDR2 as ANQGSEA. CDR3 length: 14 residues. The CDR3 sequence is CSVRPGQGADEQYF. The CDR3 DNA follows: TGCAGCGTTCGTCCGGGACAGGGGGCGGACGAGCAGTACTTC.

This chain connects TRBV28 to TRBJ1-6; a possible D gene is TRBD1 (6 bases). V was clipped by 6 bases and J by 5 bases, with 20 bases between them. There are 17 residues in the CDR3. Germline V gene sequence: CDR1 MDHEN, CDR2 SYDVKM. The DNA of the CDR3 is TGTGCCAGCAGCCACGACAGGCCGGACCTAAATAATTCACCCCTCCACTTT. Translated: CASSHDRPDLNNSPLHF.

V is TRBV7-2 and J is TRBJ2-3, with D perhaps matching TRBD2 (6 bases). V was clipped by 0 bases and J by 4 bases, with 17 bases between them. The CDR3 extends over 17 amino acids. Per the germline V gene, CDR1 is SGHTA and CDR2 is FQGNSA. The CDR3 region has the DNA TGTGCCAGCAGCTTAGCCCCGGCCGGGGGAGTGCCAGATACGCAGTATTTT. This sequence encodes CASSLAPAGGVPDTQYF.

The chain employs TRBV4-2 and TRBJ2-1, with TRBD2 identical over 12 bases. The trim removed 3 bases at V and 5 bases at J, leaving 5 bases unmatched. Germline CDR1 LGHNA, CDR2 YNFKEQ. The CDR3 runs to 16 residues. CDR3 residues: CASSQWTSGTHNEQFF. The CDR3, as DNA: TGTGCCAGCAGCCAGTGGACTAGCGGGACGCACAATGAGCAGTTCTTC.

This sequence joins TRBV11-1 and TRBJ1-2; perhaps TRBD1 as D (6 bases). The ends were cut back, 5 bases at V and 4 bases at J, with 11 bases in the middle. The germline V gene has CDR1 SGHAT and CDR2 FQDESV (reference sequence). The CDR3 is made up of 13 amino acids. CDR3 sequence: CASSMAGAYGYTF. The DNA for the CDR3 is TGTGCCAGCAGCATGGCGGGGGCCTATGGCTACACCTTC.

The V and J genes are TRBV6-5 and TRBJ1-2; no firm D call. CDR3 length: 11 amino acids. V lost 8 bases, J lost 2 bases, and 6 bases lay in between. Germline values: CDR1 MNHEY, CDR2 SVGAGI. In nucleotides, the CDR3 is TGTGCCAGCGGTAGAAACTATGGCTACACCTTC. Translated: CASGRNYGYTF.

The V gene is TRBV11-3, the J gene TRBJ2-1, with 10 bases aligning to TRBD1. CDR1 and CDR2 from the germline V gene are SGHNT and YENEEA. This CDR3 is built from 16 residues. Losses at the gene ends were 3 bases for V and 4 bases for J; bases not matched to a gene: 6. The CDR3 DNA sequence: TGTGCCAGCAGCTTGATGGGGGACAGGGGATACAATGAGCAGTTCTTC. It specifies CASSLMGDRGYNEQFF.

In DNA, the CDR3 is TGTGCCAGCAGACCCCAGGGATATACTGAAGCTTTCTTT. Amino acid sequence: CASRPQGYTEAFF. The V gene is TRBV7-9, the J gene TRBJ1-1; TRBD1 is a possible D gene (5 bases). V lost 6 bases to trimming and J lost 5 bases, with 13 bases between them. Germline CDR1 reads SEHNR; CDR2 reads FQNEAQ (reference sequence). This CDR3 is built from 13 residues. Full variable domain (rest looked up from reference TRBV7-9 and TRBJ1-1): DTGVSQNPRHKITKRGQNVTFRCDPISEHNRLYWYRQTLGQGPEFLTYFQNEAQLEKSRLLSDRFSAERPKGSFSTLEIQRTEQGDSAMYLCASRPQGYTEAFFGQGTRLTVV.

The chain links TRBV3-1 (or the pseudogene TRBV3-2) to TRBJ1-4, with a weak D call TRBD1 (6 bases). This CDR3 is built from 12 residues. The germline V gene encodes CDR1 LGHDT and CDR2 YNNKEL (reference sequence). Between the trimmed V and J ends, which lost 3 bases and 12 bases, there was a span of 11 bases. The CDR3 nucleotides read TGTGCCAGCAGCCATCGAAAGGGGGAACTGTTTTTT. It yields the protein CASSHRKGELFF.

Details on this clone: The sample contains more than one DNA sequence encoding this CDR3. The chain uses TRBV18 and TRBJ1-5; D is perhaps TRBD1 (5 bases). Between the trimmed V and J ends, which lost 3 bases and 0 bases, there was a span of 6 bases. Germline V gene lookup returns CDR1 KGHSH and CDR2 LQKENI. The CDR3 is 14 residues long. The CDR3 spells CASSPQGSNQPQHF. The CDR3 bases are TGTGCCAGCTCACCGCAGGGTAGCAATCAGCCCCAGCATTTT.

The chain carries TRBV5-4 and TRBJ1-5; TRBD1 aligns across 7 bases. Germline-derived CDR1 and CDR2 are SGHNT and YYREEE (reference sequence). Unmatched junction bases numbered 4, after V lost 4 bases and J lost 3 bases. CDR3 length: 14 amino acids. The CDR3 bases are TGTGCCAGCAGCGCAGGACAGGCCAATCAGCCCCAGCATTTT. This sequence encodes CASSAGQANQPQHF.

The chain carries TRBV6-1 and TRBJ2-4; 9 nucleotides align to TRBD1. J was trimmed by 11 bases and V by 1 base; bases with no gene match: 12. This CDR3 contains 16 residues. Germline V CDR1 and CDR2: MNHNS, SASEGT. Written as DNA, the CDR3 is TGTGCCAGCAGTGAAGGGTTCGACAGGGGGGCCGCCGTTCAGTACTTC. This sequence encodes CASSEGFDRGAAVQYF.

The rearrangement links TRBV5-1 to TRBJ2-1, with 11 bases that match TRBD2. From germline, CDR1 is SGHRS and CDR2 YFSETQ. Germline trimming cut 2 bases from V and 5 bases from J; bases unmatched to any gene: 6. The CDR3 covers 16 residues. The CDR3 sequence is CASSFTSGSSHNEQFF. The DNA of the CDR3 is TGCGCCAGCAGCTTTACTAGCGGGAGCTCGCACAATGAGCAGTTCTTC.

The CDR3 loop is CASSFPDGVHTQYF. The CDR3 nucleotides read TGTGCCAGCAGTTTTCCCGACGGGGTCCATACGCAGTATTTT. This chain connects TRBV28 to TRBJ2-3, with D tentatively TRBD2 (5 bases). V was trimmed by 3 bases and J by 7 bases, leaving 14 bases between them. CDR3 length: 14 residues. Germline loops: CDR1 MDHEN, CDR2 SYDVKM.

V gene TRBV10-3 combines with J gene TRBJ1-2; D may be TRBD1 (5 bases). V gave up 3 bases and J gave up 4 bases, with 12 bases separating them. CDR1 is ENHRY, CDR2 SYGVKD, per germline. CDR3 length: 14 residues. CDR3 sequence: CAISDVRTSYGYTF. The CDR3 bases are TGTGCCATCAGTGATGTAAGGACAAGCTATGGCTACACCTTC.

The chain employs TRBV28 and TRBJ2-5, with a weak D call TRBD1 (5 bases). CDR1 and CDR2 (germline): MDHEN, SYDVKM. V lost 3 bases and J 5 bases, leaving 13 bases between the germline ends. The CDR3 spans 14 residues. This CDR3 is CASSLGPGRETQYF. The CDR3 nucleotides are TGTGCCAGCAGTTTGGGGCCCGGTAGGGAGACCCAGTACTTC.

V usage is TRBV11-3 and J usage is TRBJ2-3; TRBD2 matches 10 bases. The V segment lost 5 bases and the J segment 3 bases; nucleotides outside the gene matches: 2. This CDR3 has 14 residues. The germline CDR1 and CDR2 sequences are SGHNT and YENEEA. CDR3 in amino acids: CASSIAGGTDTQYF. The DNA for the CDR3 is TGTGCCAGCAGCATAGCGGGAGGAACAGATACGCAGTATTTT.

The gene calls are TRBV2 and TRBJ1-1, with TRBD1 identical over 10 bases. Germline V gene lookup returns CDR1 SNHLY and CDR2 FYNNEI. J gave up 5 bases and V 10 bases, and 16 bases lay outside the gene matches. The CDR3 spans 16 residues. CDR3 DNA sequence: TGTGCCACCCTCAGGCCCTCCGGGACAGGGGAGACTGAAGCTTTCTTT. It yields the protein CATLRPSGTGETEAFF.

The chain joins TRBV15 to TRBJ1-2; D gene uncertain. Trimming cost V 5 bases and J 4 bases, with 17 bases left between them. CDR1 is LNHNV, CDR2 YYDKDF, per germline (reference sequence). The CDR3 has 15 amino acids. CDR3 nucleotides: TGTGCCACCAGCGCACGATTGGGAGACTTCTATGGCTACACCTTC. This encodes CATSARLGDFYGYTF.

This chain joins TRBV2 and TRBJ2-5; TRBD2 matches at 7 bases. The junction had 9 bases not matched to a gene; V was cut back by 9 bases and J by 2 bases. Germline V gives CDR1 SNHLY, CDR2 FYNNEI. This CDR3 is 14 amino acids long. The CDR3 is CARAGGGGQETQYF. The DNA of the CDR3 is TGTGCCAGGGCTGGCGGGGGAGGGCAAGAGACCCAGTACTTC.

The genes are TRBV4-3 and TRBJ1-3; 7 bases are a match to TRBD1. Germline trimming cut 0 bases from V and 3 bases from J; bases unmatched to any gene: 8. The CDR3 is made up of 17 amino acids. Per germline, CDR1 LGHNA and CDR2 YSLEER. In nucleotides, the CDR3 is TGCGCCAGCAGCCAAGATTCAGGGGGTGCGTTTGGAAACACCATATATTTT. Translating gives CASSQDSGGAFGNTIYF.

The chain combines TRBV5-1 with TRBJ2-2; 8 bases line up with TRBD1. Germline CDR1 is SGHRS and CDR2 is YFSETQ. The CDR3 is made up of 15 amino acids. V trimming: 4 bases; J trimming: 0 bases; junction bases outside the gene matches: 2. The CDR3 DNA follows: TGCGCCAGCAGCCCGGGACAGGCGAACACCGGGGAGCTGTTTTTT. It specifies CASSPGQANTGELFF.

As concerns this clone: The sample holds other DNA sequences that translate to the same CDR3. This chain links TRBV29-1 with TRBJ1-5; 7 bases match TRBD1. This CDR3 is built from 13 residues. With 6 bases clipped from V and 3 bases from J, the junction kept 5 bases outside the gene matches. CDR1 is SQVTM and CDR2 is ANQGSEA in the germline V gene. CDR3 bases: TGCAGCGTGGGCCAGGGGGTCAATCAGCCCCAGCATTTT. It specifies CSVGQGVNQPQHF.

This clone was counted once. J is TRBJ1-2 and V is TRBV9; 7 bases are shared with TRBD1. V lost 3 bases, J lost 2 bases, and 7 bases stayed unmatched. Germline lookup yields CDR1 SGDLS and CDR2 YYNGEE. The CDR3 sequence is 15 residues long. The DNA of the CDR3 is TGTGCCAGCAGCGGAACAGGGGAGGTAAACTATGGCTACACCTTC. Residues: CASSGTGEVNYGYTF.

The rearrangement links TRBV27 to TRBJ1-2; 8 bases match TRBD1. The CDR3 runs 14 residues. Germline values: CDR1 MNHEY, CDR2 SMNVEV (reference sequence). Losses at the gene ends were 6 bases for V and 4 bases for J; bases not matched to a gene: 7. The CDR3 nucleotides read TGTGCCAGCAGGGAGGACAGGGACGTCTATGGCTACACCTTC. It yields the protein CASREDRDVYGYTF.

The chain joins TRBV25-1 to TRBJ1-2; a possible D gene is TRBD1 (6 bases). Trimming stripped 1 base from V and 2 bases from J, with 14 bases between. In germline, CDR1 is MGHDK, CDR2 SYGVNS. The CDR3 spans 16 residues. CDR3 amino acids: CASSESRAGVNYGYTF. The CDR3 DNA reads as TGTGCCAGCAGTGAATCCAGGGCAGGGGTGAACTATGGCTACACCTTC.

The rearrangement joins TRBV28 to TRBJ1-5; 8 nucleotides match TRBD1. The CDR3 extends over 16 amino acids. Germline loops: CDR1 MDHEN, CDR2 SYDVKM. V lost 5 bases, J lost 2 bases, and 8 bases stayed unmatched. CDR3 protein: CASSRKTGVGNQPQHF. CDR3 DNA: TGTGCCAGCAGTCGAAAGACAGGGGTAGGCAATCAGCCCCAGCATTTT.

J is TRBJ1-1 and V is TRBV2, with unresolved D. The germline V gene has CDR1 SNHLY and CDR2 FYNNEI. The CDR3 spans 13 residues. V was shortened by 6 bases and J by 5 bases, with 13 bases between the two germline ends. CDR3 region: CASSEHPRTEAFF. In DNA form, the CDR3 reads TGTGCCAGCAGCGAACACCCTAGGACTGAAGCTTTCTTT.

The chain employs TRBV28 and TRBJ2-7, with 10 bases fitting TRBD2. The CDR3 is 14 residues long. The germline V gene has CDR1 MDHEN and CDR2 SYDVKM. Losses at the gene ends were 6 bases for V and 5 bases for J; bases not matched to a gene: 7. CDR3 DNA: TGTGCCAGCAGCTTCCTAGCGGGAGCTAACGAGCAGTACTTC. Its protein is CASSFLAGANEQYF.